This TCR beta chain was obtained from a study of response to subunit inactivated influenza vaccine listed by TCRdb under 2018. Background on the whole study: To follow how T cells responded to a trivalent subunit inactivated influenza vaccine, the researchers relied on deep quantitative profiling of the T cell receptor repertoire. The paper's findings and limits, for the study overall: According to the authors, only a limited number of new T cells may be recruited by each seasonal influenza vaccination.

The library came from RT-PCR. Sequencing was performed on an Illumina HiSeq 2500. TCRdb reran the public reads through fastp at Q25 and MiXCR, keeping productive beta chains. One record per CDR3 amino acid sequence lists the most common genes and DNA. For this sample the table gives around 520,000 distinct CDR3 sequences, of which about 25% were detected only once. Of the sample, around 2% falls within the top ten clones. Reading from cysteine to phenylalanine, the CDR3 counts 16 amino acids. Only the CDR3 DNA is retained, 48 bases long and in frame from the first base. Per the germline V gene (reference sequence), DFQATT is the CDR1 and SNEGSKA is the CDR2. V is cut back by 5 bases and J by 6 bases, with 9 bases in the junction unmatched. With regard to this clonotype: Its target antigen remains unknown. No quality values exist for individual bases; no much larger clone is one base distant.

Rearrangement joined TRBV20-1 to TRBJ2-1; TRBD2 aligns with 14 central bases. The sequence came from a man in his forties or fifties who received an inactivated influenza vaccine. Donor details come from another sample of the same person, matched by shared clones. The sample here was CD4+ T cells sorted from PBMCs, taken approximately 5 days after vaccination. The CDR3 in this case is CSALGLAGVLSNEQFF. DNA sequence: TGCAGTGCTCTGGGACTAGCGGGAGTCTTGAGCAATGAGCAGTTCTTC.